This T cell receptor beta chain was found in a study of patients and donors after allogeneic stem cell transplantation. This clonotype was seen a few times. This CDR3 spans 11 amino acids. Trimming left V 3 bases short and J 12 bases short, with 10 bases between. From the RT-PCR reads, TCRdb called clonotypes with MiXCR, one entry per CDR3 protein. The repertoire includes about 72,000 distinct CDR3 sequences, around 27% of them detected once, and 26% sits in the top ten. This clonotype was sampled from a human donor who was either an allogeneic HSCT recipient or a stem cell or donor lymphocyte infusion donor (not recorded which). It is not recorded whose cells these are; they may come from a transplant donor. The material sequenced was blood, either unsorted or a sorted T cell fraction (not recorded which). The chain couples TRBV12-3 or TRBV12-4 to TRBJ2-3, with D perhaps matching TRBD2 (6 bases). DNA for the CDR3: TGTGCCAGCAGTTTGGGGACTTACCAGTATTTT. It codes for CASSLGTYQYF.